Sequencing of this T cell receptor (beta chain) was carried out in a study of blood T cell repertoires in COVID-19. Study-level information: Sites in the United States, Italy and Spain provided acute and convalescent COVID-19 samples. In each case, the material was cDNA or gDNA derived from T cells, B-cell-depleted T cells, or PBMCs.

The Seattle patients joined while their infection was active and were tracked longitudinally afterward. Original handling: The authors estimated nucleated cell counts from reference gene primer amplification. Generated by immunoSEQ multiplex PCR, the TCRdb table keeps only in-frame clones and is missing some. Clone size and the V and J calls come from that table; the DNA yielded D and trimming. This table holds some 240,000 clones, 88% found once. This CDR3 comprises 18 residues. Unmatched junction bases numbered 6, after V lost 1 base and J lost 0 bases. Sequencing used peripheral blood. This TCR was sampled from a woman in her 70s with COVID-19, enrolled during active disease. The chain uses TRBV23-1 and TRBJ1-5, with 10 bases aligning to TRBD1. TRBV23-1 qualifies as an ORF whose function is uncertain. The CDR3 DNA reads TGCGCCAGCAGTCAATTGGGGGGACAGGGGAATAGCAATCAGCCCCAGCATTTT. This gives the protein CASSQLGGQGNSNQPQHF.